This TCR beta chain is drawn from a study of OX40 agonist ivuxolimab in advanced cancers. Of note for this clone: Antigen: not known. An end of the junction does not agree with germline; a read error may underlie this.

Profiled with immunoSEQ multiplex PCR; TCRdb holds only in-frame clones, not every one. The sample holds more than 11,000 clones; more than 75% are singletons and the top ten take around 19%. Blood draws occurred at baseline, cycle 4 day 1, and cycle 7 day 1. The CDR3 runs 18 residues. The germline V gene has CDR1 SEHNR and CDR2 FQNEAQ (reference sequence). Study findings and constraints: Averaged across samples, CD8+ T cells carried more expanded clones than CD4+ did. Expanded peripheral T cell antigen specificity was not determined. Circulating CD4+ and CD8+ T cells showed clonal expansion by week 6 at 0.1 to 3.0 mg/kg.

Sequencing was performed on CD4+ or CD8+ T cells sorted from blood, taken in a trial of the OX40 agonist ivuxolimab. The J gene is TRBJ2-7, the V gene TRBV7-9, with 10 bases identical to TRBD2. The origin of this receptor is an adult with an advanced solid tumor such as melanoma, head and neck, liver or kidney cancer. In DNA, the CDR3 is TGTGCCAGCAGTTTAGCGCTCGCTAGCGGGGGTTGGGATTACGAGCAGTACTTC. This sequence encodes CASSLALASGGWDYEQYF.